Each of the 14 T cell receptor beta chains below was sequenced from the same sample in a study of blood T cell repertoires in COVID-19 (dated by TCRdb to the early 2020s). Library construction relied on the immunoSEQ multiplex PCR assay. TCRdb took over this immuneACCESS table, retaining in-frame rearrangements with V and J assigned. Such tables are incomplete; in checked studies, under half of the missing clones stem from an unresolved V gene, and the remainder is unexplained. For this sample the table gives some 83,000 clones, of which about 84% were detected only once. Roughly 8% of the sample is taken by the ten largest. Sequenced: peripheral blood. The receptors originated from a man aged 50-59 years with active COVID-19.

DNA of the CDR3: TGCGCCAGCAGTTGGACCTCGGACAGCTACCTCGGAAACACTGAAGCTTTCTTT. Translated, it gives CASSWTSDSYLGNTEAFF. This chain links TRBV10-1 with TRBJ1-1, with D possibly TRBD1 on 6 matching bases. Germline CDR1 WNHNN, CDR2 SYGVQD (reference sequence). CDR3 length: 18 residues. Trimming pared 5 bases from V and 2 bases from J, leaving 24 bases between.

The rearrangement uses TRBV12-3 or TRBV12-4 and TRBJ2-3; D call uncertain. This CDR3 spans 11 amino acids. The V end lost 3 bases, the J end lost 10 bases, and 8 bases lay between the germline ends. CDR3 sequence reads: CASSFRNAQYF. CDR3 coding DNA: TGTGCCAGCAGTTTCAGGAATGCGCAGTATTTT.

The chain is built from TRBV19 and TRBJ1-2; 8 bases map to TRBD1. The CDR3 contains 14 residues. The V and J ends lost 5 bases and 7 bases, in that order; junction bases with no gene match: 9. Germline V gene lookup returns CDR1 LNHDA and CDR2 SQIVND (reference sequence). DNA of the CDR3: TGTGCCAGTAGTCCCCACAGGGGGTATGGTGGCTACACCTTC. The encoded protein is CASSPHRGYGGYTF.

The chain carries TRBV4-3 and TRBJ2-7; unclear D gene. Germline CDR1 reads LGHNA; CDR2 reads YSLEER. The germline V and J ends were trimmed by 1 base and 0 bases, with 4 bases remaining between them. The CDR3 totals 13 residues. This CDR3 is CASSQASSYEQYF. In nucleotides, the CDR3 is TGCGCCAGCAGCCAAGCTAGCTCCTACGAGCAGTACTTC.

J is TRBJ1-2 and V is TRBV5-6; D perhaps matches TRBD1 (5 bases). Germline lookup yields CDR1 SGHDT and CDR2 YYEEEE. The CDR3 length is 13 residues. V shed 0 bases and J shed 5 bases, with 8 bases lying between them. Written as DNA, the CDR3 is TGTGCCAGCAGCTTGGACAGGCGGTATGGCTACACCTTC. Amino acids: CASSLDRRYGYTF.

This sequence joins TRBV5-1 and TRBJ2-1, with D possibly matching TRBD1 (5 bases). CDR3 length equals 14 residues. Germline lookup yields CDR1 SGHRS and CDR2 YFSETQ. V gave up 0 bases and J gave up 5 bases, with 9 bases separating them. CDR3 residues: CASSLVQGNNEQFF. Written as DNA, the CDR3 is TGCGCCAGCAGCTTGGTTCAGGGCAACAATGAGCAGTTCTTC.

The rearrangement uses TRBV3-1 (or the pseudogene TRBV3-2) and TRBJ2-5; 11 bases line up with TRBD2. Germline V gives CDR1 LGHDT, CDR2 YNNKEL (reference sequence). Losses at the gene ends were 1 base for V and 2 bases for J; bases not matched to a gene: 9. This CDR3 comprises 18 residues. The CDR3 spells CASSQGTLAGGHQETQYF. In DNA form, the CDR3 reads TGTGCCAGCAGCCAAGGTACGCTAGCGGGGGGACATCAAGAGACCCAGTACTTC.

This clone was detected only once. The chain carries TRBV5-1 and TRBJ2-2, with 12 nucleotides matching TRBD2. Germline trimming cut 3 bases from V and 3 bases from J; bases unmatched to any gene: 9. CDR1 SGHRS and CDR2 YFSETQ come from the germline V gene. CDR3 length: 18 residues. The DNA for the CDR3 is TGCGCCAGCAGCTGGACAGCTAGCGGGAGGGCGGACACCGGGGAGCTGTTTTTT. Its translation is CASSWTASGRADTGELFF.

The rearrangement uses TRBV19 and TRBJ1-1, with 9 nucleotides matching TRBD1. V shed 5 bases, J shed 5 bases, and the junction held 9 bases outside the gene matches. Germline values: CDR1 LNHDA, CDR2 SQIVND (reference sequence). The CDR3 totals 15 residues. The CDR3 here is CASSSPGQGRTEAFF. In DNA form, the CDR3 reads TGTGCCAGTAGTTCCCCCGGACAGGGGCGTACTGAAGCTTTCTTT.

V gene TRBV19 combines with J gene TRBJ1-1; 7 nucleotides align to TRBD1. After removal of 9 bases from V and 4 bases from J, the junction contained 11 bases not matched to a gene. The CDR3 loop spans 14 amino acids. Per the germline V gene, CDR1 is LNHDA and CDR2 is SQIVND (reference sequence). The chain's CDR3 is CASQGVLWGTEAFF. Written as DNA, the CDR3 is TGTGCCAGCCAGGGGGTCCTTTGGGGCACTGAAGCTTTCTTT.

The rearrangement links TRBV29-1 to TRBJ2-6; D is unclear. The CDR3 length is 14 residues. Per the germline V gene, CDR1 is SQVTM and CDR2 is ANQGSEA. Trimming stripped 0 bases from V and 1 base from J, with 4 bases between. The DNA for the CDR3 is TGCAGCGTTGAAGACTCGTCTGGGGCCAACGTCCTGACTTTC. Translated: CSVEDSSGANVLTF.

J is TRBJ2-1 and V is TRBV19, with 7 nucleotides matching TRBD1. This CDR3 spans 15 amino acids. In germline, CDR1 is LNHDA, CDR2 SQIVND (reference sequence). V trimming: 4 bases; J trimming: 3 bases; junction bases outside the gene matches: 6. For the CDR3, the DNA is TGTGCCAGTAGTAATAAGGGGGCAGGCTACAATGAGCAGTTCTTC. Translation gives CASSNKGAGYNEQFF.

The chain is built from TRBV19 and TRBJ1-1; D uncertain. V lost 4 bases to trimming and J lost 0 bases, with 21 bases between them. CDR1 is LNHDA, CDR2 SQIVND, per germline (reference sequence). This CDR3 region has 18 residues. The CDR3 loop reads CASSTRGGRVSMNTEAFF. The CDR3 bases are TGTGCCAGTAGTACCCGGGGAGGACGAGTAAGTATGAACACTGAAGCTTTCTTT.

The chain couples TRBV7-8 to TRBJ1-3, with a weak D call TRBD1 (5 bases). The CDR3 is made up of 15 amino acids. Trimming removed 6 bases from V and 5 bases from J, with 17 bases in between. Germline CDR1 is SGHVS and CDR2 is FQNEAQ. This CDR3 reads CASSLGARGRNTIYF. The DNA for the CDR3 is TGTGCCAGCAGTCTTGGGGCCCGAGGTAGAAACACCATATATTTT.